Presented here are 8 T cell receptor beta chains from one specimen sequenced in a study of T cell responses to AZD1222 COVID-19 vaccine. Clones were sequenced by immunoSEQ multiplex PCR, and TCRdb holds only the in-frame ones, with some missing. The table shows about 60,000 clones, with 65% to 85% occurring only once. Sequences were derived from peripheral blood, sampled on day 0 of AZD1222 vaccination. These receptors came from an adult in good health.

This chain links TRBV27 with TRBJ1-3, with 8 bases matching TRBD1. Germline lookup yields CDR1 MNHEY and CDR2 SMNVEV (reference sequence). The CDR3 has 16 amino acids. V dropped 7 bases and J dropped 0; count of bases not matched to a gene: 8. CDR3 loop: CASKPTGQGSGNTIYF. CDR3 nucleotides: TGTGCCAGCAAGCCCACCGGACAGGGCTCTGGAAACACCATATATTTT.

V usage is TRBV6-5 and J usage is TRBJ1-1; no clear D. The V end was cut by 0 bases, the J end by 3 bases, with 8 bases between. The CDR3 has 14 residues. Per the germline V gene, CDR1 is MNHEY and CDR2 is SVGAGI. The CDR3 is CASSYSSEYTEAFF. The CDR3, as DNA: TGTGCCAGCAGTTACTCTTCAGAGTACACTGAAGCTTTCTTT.

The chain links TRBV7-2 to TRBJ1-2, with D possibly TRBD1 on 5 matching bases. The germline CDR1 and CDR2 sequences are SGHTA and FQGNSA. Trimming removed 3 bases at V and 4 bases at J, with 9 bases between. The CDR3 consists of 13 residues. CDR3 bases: TGTGCCAGCAGCTTTACAGGAACCTATGGCTACACCTTC. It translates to CASSFTGTYGYTF.

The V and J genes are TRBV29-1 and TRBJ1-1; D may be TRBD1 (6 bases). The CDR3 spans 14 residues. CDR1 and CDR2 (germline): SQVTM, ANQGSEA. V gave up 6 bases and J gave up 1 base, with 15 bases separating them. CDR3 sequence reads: CSVYGTTSNTEAFF. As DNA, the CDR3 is TGCAGCGTGTACGGGACAACGTCGAACACTGAAGCTTTCTTT.

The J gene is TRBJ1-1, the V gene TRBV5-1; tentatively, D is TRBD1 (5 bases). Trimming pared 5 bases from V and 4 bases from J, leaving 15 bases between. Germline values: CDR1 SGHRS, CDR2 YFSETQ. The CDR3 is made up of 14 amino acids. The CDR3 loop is CASRRGQGSTEAFF. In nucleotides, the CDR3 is TGCGCCAGCAGAAGGGGTCAGGGCAGCACTGAAGCTTTCTTT.

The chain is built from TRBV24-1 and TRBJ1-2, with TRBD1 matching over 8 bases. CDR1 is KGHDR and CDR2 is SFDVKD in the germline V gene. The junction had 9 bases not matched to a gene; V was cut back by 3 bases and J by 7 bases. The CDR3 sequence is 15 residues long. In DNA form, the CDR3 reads TGTGCCACCAGTGATCGGACAGGGACCGGGGCTGGCTACACCTTC. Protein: CATSDRTGTGAGYTF.

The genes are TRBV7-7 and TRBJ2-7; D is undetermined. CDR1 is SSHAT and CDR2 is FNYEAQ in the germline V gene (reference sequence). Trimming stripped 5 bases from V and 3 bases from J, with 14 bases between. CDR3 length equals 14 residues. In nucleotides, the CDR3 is TGTGCCAGCAGCCCGGACGGGCACCGCTACGAGCAGTACTTC. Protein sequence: CASSPDGHRYEQYF.

In nucleotides, the CDR3 is TGTGCCAGCTCCCCTGTGGGCCGATCCTACGAGCAGTACTTC. This encodes CASSPVGRSYEQYF. The rearrangement uses TRBV18 and TRBJ2-7, with D unresolved. Trimming removed 6 bases at V and 1 base at J, with 13 bases between. This CDR3 is 14 amino acids long. CDR1 is KGHSH and CDR2 is LQKENI in the germline V gene.